This TCR beta chain was identified in a study of vaccination and CD4 T cells after COVID-19. This clonotype has just a few counts. Its specificity is unknown. The treatment: roughly ten-day PBMC culture with coronavirus spike peptide pools or control peptides (ViraFEST assay). With the Oncomine TCR Beta short-read assay, DNA from cultured CD4+ T cells was sequenced. MiXCR, applied by TCRdb to the PCR reads, yields one record per CDR3 protein. Here the sample spans some 17,000 distinct CDR3 sequences, about 61% being singletons. CDR1 is MNHEY and CDR2 is SMNVEV in the germline V gene (reference sequence). V was trimmed by 5 bases and J by 0 bases, leaving 11 bases between them. The CDR3 is 15 amino acids.

What was sequenced was CD4+ T cells from blood, cultured in vitro. The chain uses TRBV27 and TRBJ1-3; D may be TRBD1 (6 bases). The sequence was collected from a human donor who had recovered from COVID-19. The CDR3 DNA reads TGTGCCAGCAGTCTTGACAGGCACTCTGGAAACACCATATATTTT. As protein: CASSLDRHSGNTIYF.